This T cell receptor beta chain comes out of a study of shared T cell receptors in the human thymus. Measured with immunoSEQ multiplex PCR; TCRdb has only the in-frame clones, and not every one. Counted here are about 730,000 clones, 70% to 90% occurring once; the ten biggest clones make up 0.0095% to 0.013%. This CDR3 spans 16 amino acids. In germline, CDR1 is SEHNR, CDR2 FQNEAQ (reference sequence). Losses at the gene ends were 6 bases for V and 2 bases for J; bases not matched to a gene: 13. These data were likewise used in another study, on human thymus T cells. That study reports: Obtained as resections during corrective heart surgery, the thymus tissue was then studied.

What was sequenced was thymocytes. V gene TRBV7-9 combines with J gene TRBJ2-7, with 7 bases aligning to TRBD1. The TCR comes from a girl less than two years old with a congenital heart defect. The CDR3 DNA sequence: TGTGCCAGCAGTTTCCCGGGACAGATAATCCCCTACGAGCAGTACTTC. Translation: CASSFPGQIIPYEQYF.